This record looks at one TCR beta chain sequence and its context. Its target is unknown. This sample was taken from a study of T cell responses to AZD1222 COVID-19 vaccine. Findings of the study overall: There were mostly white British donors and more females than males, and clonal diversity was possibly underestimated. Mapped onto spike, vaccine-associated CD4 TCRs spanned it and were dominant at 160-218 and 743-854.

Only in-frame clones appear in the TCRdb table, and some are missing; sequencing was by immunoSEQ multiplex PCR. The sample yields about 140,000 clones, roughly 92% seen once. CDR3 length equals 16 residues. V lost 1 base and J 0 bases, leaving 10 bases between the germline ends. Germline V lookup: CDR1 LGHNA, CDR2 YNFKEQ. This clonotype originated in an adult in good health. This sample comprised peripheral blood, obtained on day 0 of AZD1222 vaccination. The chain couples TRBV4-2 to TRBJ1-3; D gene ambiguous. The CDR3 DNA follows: TGTGCCAGCAGCCAAGGCGAACAGTTCTCTGGAAACACCATATATTTT. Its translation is CASSQGEQFSGNTIYF.